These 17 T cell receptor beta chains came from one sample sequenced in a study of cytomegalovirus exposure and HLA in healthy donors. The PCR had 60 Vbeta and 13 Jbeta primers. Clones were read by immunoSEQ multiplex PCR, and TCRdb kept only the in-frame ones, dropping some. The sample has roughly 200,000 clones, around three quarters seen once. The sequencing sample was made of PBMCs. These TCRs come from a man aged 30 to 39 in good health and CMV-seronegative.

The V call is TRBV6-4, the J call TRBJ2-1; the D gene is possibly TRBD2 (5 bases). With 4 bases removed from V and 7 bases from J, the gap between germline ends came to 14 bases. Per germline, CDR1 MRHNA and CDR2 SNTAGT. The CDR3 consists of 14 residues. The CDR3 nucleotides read TGTGCCAGCAGTGTCGGCCCCCCGGGGAATGAGCAGTTCTTC. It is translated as CASSVGPPGNEQFF.

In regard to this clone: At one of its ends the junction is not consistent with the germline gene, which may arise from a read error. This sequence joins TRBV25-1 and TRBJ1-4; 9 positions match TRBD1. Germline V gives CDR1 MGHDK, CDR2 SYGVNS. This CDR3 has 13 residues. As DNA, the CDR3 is TGTGTCAGCAGGGGACAGGGATTTGAAAAACTGTTTTTT. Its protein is CVSRGQGFEKLFF.

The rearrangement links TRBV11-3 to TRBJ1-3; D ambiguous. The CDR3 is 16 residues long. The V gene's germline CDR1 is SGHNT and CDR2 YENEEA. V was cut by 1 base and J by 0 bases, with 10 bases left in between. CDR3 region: CASSLGPQNSGNTIYF. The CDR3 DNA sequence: TGTGCCAGCAGCTTAGGGCCACAGAACTCTGGAAACACCATATATTTT.

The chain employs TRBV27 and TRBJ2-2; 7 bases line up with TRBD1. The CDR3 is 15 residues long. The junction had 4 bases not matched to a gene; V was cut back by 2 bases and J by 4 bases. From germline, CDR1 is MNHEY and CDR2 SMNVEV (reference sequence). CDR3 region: CASSLGSGGTGELFF. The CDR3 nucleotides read TGTGCCAGCAGTTTAGGCTCAGGGGGCACCGGGGAGCTGTTTTTT.

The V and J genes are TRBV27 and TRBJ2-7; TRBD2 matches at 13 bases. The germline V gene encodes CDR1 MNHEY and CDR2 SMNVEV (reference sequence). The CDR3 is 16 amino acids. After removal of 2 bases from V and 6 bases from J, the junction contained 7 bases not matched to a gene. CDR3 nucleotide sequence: TGTGCCAGCAGTTTAGAAGGACTAGCGGGAGTCTCCGAGCAGTACTTC. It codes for CASSLEGLAGVSEQYF.

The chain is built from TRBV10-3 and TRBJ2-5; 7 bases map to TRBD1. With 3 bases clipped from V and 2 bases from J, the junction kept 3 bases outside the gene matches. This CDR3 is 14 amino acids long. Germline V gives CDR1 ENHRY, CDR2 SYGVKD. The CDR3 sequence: CAISDRDRQETQYF. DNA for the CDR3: TGTGCCATCAGTGATAGGGACAGACAAGAGACCCAGTACTTC.

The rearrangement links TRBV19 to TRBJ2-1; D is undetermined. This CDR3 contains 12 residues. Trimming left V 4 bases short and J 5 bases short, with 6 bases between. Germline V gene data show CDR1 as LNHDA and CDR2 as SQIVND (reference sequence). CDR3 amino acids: CASSNKNNEQFF. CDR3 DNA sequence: TGTGCCAGTAGTAACAAAAACAATGAGCAGTTCTTC.

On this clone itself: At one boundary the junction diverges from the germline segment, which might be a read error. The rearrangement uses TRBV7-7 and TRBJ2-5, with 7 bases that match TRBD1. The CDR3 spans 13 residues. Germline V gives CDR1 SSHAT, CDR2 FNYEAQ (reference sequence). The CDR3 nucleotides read TGTGCTAGCAGCCCCGGGACAGTCGAGACCCAGTACTTC. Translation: CASSPGTVETQYF.

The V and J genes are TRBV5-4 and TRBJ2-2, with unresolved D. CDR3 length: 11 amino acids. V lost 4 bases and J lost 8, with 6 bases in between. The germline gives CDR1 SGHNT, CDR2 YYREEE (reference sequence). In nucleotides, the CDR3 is TGTGCCAGCAGCGCGTTAGGGGAGCTGTTTTTT. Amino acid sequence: CASSALGELFF.

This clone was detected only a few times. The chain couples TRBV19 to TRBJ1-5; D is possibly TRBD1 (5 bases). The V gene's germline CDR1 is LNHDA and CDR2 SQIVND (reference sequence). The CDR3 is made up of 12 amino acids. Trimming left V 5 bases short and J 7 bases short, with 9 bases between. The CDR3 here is CASSVREQPQHF. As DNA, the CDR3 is TGTGCCAGTAGTGTCAGGGAACAGCCCCAGCATTTT.

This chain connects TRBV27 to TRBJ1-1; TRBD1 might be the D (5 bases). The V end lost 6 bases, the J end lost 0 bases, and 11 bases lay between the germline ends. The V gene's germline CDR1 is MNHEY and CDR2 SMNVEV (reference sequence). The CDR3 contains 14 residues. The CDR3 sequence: CASRPTGLNTEAFF. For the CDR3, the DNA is TGTGCCAGCAGGCCTACAGGTCTGAACACTGAAGCTTTCTTT.

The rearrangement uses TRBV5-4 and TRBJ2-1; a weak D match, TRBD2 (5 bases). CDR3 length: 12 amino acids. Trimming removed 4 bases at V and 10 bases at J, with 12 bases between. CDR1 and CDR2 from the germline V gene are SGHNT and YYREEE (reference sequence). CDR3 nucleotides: TGTGCCAGCAGCCCGTGGACTGACGAGCAGTTCTTC. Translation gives CASSPWTDEQFF.

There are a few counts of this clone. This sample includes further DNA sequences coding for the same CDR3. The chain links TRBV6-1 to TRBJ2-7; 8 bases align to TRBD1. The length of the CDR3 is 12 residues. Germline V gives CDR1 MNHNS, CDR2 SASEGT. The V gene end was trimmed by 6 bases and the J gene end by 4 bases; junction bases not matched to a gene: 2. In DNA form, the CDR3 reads TGTGCCAGCAGGGGACAGGCTTACGAGCAGTACTTC. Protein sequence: CASRGQAYEQYF.

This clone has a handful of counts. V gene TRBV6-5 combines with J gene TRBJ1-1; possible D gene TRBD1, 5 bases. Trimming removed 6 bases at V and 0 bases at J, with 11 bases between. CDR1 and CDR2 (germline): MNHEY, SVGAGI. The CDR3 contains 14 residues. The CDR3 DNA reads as TGTGCCAGCAGAAGGGGCGTGATGAACACTGAAGCTTTCTTT. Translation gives CASRRGVMNTEAFF.

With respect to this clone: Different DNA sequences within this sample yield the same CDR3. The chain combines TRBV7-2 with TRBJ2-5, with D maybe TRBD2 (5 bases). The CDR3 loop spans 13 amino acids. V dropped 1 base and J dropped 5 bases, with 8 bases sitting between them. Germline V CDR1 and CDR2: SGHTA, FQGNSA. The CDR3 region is CASSLVGGETQYF. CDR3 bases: TGTGCCAGCAGCTTAGTCGGCGGGGAGACCCAGTACTTC.

In DNA, the CDR3 is TGTGCCAGCTTGGGCCGGGAGAATCAGCCCCAGCATTTT. This gives the protein CASLGRENQPQHF. The rearrangement links TRBV6-1 to TRBJ1-5, with no clear D. V was shortened by 8 bases and J by 4 bases, with 12 bases between the two germline ends. Germline V gene sequence: CDR1 MNHNS, CDR2 SASEGT. The CDR3 has 13 residues.

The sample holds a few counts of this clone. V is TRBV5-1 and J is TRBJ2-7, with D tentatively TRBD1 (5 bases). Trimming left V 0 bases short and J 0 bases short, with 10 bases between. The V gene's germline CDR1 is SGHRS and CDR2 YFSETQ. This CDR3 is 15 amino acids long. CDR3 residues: CASSLVSQDSYEQYF. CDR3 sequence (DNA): TGCGCCAGCAGCTTGGTTTCACAGGACTCCTACGAGCAGTACTTC.